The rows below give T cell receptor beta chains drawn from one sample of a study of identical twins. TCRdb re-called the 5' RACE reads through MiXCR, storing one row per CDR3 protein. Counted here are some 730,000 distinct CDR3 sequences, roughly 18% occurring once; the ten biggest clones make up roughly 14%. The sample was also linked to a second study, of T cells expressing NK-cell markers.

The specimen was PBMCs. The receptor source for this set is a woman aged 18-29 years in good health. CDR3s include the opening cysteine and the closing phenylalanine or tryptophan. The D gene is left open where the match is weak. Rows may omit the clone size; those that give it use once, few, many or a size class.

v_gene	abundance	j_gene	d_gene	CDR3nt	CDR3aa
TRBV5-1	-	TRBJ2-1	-	TGCGCCGGAAGAAAGGGTCTTTTTGACAATGAGCAGTTCTTC	CAGRKGLFDNEQFF
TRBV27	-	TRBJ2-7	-	TGTGCCAGCGGTATAAGCGGAGGTACCTACGAGCAGTACTTC	CASGISGGTYEQYF
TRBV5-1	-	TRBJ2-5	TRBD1	TGCGCCAGCAGCTCCCCAGGGGGCCATCGCCAAGAGACCCAGTACTTC	CASSSPGGHRQETQYF
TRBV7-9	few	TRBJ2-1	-	TGTGCCAGCAGCGACACTAGCTTAGGGAAGAATGAGCAGTTCTTC	CASSDTSLGKNEQFF
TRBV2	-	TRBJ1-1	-	TGTGCCAGCAGTGAATACGGGTCGTACACTGAAGCTTTCTTT	CASSEYGSYTEAFF
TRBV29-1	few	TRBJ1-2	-	TGCAGCGTTACTCACGGGGGTGGCTACACCTTC	CSVTHGGGYTF
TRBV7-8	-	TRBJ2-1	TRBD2	TGTGCCAGCAGCGTGAGACTAGCGGGGGCCACTAACTCCTACAATGAGCAGTTCTTC	CASSVRLAGATNSYNEQFF
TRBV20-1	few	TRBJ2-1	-	TGCAGCTCGAAGGACTACAATGAGCAGTTCTTC	CSSKDYNEQFF
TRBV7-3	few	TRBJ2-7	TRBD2	TGTGCCAGCAGCTCATTAGCGGGGGGTTACGAGCAGTACTTC	CASSSLAGGYEQYF
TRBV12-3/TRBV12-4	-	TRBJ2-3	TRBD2	TGTGCCAGCAGTCCGAGGACTAGCGGGCCTCCGGATACGCAGTATTTT	CASSPRTSGPPDTQYF
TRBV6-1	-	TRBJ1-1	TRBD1	TGTGCCAGCAGGGCGGGACAGGGAGGCATGAACACTGAAGCTTTCTTT	CASRAGQGGMNTEAFF
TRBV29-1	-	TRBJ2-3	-	TGCAGCGTTGAAGGGGTGGCAGGGGTCGATACGCAGTATTTT	CSVEGVAGVDTQYF
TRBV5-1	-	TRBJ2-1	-	TGCGCCAGTAGAATTGGGACAACCCACAATGAGCAGTTCTTC	CASRIGTTHNEQFF
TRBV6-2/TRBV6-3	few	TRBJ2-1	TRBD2	TGTGCCAGCAGTTACTACACTAGCGGGTACTACAATGAGCAGTTCTTC	CASSYYTSGYYNEQFF
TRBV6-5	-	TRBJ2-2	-	TGTGCCAGCAGTTTTACAGGGTCGGGCACCGGGGAGCTGTTTTTT	CASSFTGSGTGELFF
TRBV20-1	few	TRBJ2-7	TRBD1	TGCAGCCTCAGGGGGCAACTTGGCTACGAGCAGTACTTC	CSLRGQLGYEQYF
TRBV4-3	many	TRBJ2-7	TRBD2	TGCGCCAGCAGCCAAGAAACGGGAGGGCCCCACGAGCAGTACTTC	CASSQETGGPHEQYF
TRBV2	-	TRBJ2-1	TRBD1	TGTGCCAGCAGTGACAACTCAAAAAGGACAGGGCGTAACAATGAGCAGTTCTTC	CASSDNSKRTGRNNEQFF
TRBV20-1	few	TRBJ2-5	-	TGCAGTGCCCCGAGGCCAGGGCGAGAGACCCAGTACTTC	CSAPRPGRETQYF
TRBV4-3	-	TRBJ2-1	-	TGCGCCAGCAGCCAAGGAGGGTCTTACGATGAGCAGTTCTTC	CASSQGGSYDEQFF
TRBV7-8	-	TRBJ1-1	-	TGTGCCAGCAGCGCCGACCTGATGAACACTGAAGCTTTCTTT	CASSADLMNTEAFF
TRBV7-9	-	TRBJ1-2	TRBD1	TGTGCCAGCAGCTTAACCACAGGGGATGGCTATGGCTACACCTTC	CASSLTTGDGYGYTF
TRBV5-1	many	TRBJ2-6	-	TGCGCCAGTTTCCCGCTCGGGAGCTCTGGGGCCAACGTCCTGACTTTC	CASFPLGSSGANVLTF
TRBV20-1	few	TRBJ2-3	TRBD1	TGCAGTGCTAGAGGCCGGGACAGTCCCACAGATACGCAGTATTTT	CSARGRDSPTDTQYF
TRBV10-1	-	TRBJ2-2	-	TGCGCCAGCACCGGTGGAGCGGGTCCCGGGGAGCTGTTTTTT	CASTGGAGPGELFF
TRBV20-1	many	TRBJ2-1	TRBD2	TGCAGTGCAATGACTAGCGGCTCCTACAATGAGCAGTTCTTC	CSAMTSGSYNEQFF
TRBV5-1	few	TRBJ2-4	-	TGCGCCAGCAGCTCCACCGGCCCGGGAGACATTCAGTACTTC	CASSSTGPGDIQYF
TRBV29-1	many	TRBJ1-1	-	TGCAGCGTTCCTGGGAGGAACACTGAAGCTTTCTTT	CSVPGRNTEAFF
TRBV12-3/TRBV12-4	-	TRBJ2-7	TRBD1	TGTGCCAGCAGTCAACAGGGGGCATTAGGAGAGCAGTACTTC	CASSQQGALGEQYF
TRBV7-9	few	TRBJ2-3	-	TGTGCCAGCAGCTTATCGAGCGGATCAACCACAGATACGCAGTATTTT	CASSLSSGSTTDTQYF
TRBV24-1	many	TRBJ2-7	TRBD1	TGTGCCACGCCGGGACAGGGGTGCGAGCAGTACTTC	CATPGQGCEQYF
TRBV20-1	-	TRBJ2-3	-	TGCAGTGCTAGAGTTCTACTCACAGATACGCAGTATTTT	CSARVLLTDTQYF
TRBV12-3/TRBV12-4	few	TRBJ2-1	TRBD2	TGTGCCAGCAGTTTCCGACTAGCGGAAGGCAATGAGCAGTTCTTC	CASSFRLAEGNEQFF
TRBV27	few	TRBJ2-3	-	TGTGCCAGCAGTTCTGGGGGCGCCGGCGGAGATACGCAGTATTTT	CASSSGGAGGDTQYF
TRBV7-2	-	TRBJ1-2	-	TGTGCCAGCAGCTCGAACGGCGGGGCGGGCCGCTACACCTTC	CASSSNGGAGRYTF